This paragraph covers one TCR beta chain sequence. Its matching antigen is unknown. The same CDR3 arises from other DNA sequences in this sample as well. The protocol was immunoSEQ multiplex PCR, while the TCRdb copy is restricted to in-frame clones and leaves out a portion. The table has approximately 130,000 clones, roughly nine tenths seen once. The data are from a study of T cell responses to AZD1222 COVID-19 vaccine. The CDR3 consists of 13 residues. Between the trimmed V and J ends, which lost 2 bases and 5 bases, there was a span of 7 bases. Per germline, CDR1 SEHNR and CDR2 FQNEAQ (reference sequence). Study results and caveats: Recipients of AZD1222 seropositive at baseline numbered only 5 to 7. Among vaccine-associated CD4 TCRs, coverage spanned spike, with dominance at 160-218 and 743-854. Donors were mostly white British, more females; clonal diversity possibly underestimated. The study sampled repertoires only after the peak T cell response.

The chain links TRBV7-9 to TRBJ1-5; D gene uncertain. The receptor was derived from an adult who received the AZD1222 COVID-19 vaccine. Sequenced material: peripheral blood, taken 28 days after the second AZD1222 dose. The CDR3 DNA follows: TGTGCCAGCAGCTTATCTCCGGATCAGCCCCAGCATTTT. It is translated as CASSLSPDQPQHF.